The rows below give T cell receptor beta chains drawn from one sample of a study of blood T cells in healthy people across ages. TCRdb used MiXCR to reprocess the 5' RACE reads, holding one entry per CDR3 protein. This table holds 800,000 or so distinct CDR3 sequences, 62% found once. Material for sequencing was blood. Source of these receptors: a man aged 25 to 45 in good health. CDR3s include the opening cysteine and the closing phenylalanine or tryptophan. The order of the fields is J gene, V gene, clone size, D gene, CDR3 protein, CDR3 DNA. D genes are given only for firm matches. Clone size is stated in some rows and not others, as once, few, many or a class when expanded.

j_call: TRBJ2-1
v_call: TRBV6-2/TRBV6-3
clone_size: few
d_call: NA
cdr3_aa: CASSYPGDLQEQFF
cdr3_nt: TGTGCCAGCAGTTACCCGGGGGACCTCCAGGAGCAGTTCTTC

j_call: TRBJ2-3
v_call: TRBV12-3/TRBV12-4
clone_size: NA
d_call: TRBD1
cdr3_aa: CASLTDRDVTDTQYF
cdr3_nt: TGTGCCAGCCTGACAGACAGGGACGTCACAGATACGCAGTATTTT

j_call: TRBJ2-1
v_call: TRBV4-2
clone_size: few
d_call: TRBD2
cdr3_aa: CASSQGLAGLYNEQFF
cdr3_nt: TGTGCCAGCAGCCAGGGTCTAGCGGGCCTCTACAATGAGCAGTTCTTC

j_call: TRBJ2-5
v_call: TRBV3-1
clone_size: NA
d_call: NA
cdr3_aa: CASSQRDKRETQYF
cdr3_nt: TGTGCCAGCAGCCAGCGGGATAAGCGAGAGACCCAGTACTTC

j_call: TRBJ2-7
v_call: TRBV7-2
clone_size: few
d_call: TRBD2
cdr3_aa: CASSLGYSGGADGEQYF
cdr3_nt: TGTGCCAGCAGCTTAGGTTATAGCGGGGGGGCGGATGGAGAGCAGTACTTC

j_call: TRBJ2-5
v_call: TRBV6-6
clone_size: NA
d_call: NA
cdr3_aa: CASSYGEPETQYF
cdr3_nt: TGTGCCAGCAGTTACGGGGAACCAGAGACCCAGTACTTC

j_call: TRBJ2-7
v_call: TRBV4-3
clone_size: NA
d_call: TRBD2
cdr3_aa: CASSRGLAEIEQYF
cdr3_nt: TGCGCCAGCAGCCGGGGACTAGCGGAAATCGAGCAGTACTTC

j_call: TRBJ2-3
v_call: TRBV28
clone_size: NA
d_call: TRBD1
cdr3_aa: CASSGTGAIDTQYF
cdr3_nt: TGTGCCAGCTCCGGGACAGGAGCAATAGATACGCAGTATTTT

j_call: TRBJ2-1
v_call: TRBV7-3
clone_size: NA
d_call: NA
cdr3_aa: CASSPVYQAEQFF
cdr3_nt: TGTGCCAGCAGCCCCGTCTATCAGGCTGAGCAGTTCTTC

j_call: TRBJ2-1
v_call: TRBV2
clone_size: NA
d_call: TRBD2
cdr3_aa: CASSSGLAGSRYEQFF
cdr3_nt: TGTGCCAGCAGCTCTGGACTAGCGGGCTCAAGGTATGAGCAGTTCTTC

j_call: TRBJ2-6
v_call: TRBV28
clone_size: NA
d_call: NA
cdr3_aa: CASSLYGLRAGANVLTF
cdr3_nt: TGTGCCAGCAGTTTATACGGTTTGAGGGCTGGGGCCAACGTCCTGACTTTC

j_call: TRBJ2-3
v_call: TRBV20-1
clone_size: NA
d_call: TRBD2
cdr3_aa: CSARRLARDTQYF
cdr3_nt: TGCAGTGCTAGGAGACTAGCTAGGGATACGCAGTATTTT

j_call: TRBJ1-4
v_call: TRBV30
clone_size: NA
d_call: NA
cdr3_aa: CAWSVGREVGKLFF
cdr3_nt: TGTGCCTGGAGTGTGGGAAGGGAGGTCGGAAAACTGTTTTTT

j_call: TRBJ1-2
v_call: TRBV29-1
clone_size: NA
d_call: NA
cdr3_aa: CSVTGAKRARGYTF
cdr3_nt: TGCAGCGTTACTGGGGCGAAGAGGGCAAGGGGCTACACCTTC

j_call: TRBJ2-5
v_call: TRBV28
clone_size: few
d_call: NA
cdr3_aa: CASSSLPLGGKETQYF
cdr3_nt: TGTGCCAGCAGTTCCCTTCCCTTGGGGGGAAAAGAGACCCAGTACTTC

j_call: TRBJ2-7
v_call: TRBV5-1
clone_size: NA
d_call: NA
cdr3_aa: CTSSLTSQTGRYEQYF
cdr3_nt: TGCACCAGCAGCTTAACCTCACAGACAGGTCGCTACGAGCAGTACTTC